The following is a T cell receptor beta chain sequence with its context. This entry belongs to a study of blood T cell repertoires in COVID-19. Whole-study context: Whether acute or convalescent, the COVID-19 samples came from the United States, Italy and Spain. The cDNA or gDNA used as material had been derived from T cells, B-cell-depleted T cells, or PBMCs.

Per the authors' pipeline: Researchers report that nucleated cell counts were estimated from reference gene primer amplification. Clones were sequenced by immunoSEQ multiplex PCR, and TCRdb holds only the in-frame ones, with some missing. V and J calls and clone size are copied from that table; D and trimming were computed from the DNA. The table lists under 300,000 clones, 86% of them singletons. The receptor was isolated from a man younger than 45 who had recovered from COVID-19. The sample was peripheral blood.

CDR3 region: CASSGTSGVYEQYF. Here the CDR3 DNA reads TGTGCCAGTTCCGGGACTAGCGGGGTCTACGAGCAGTACTTC. The chain couples TRBV27 to TRBJ2-7; 13 positions match TRBD2. V trimming: 9 bases; J trimming: 3 bases; junction bases outside the gene matches: 5. Germline lookup yields CDR1 MNHEY and CDR2 SMNVEV (reference sequence). The CDR3 is made up of 14 amino acids.